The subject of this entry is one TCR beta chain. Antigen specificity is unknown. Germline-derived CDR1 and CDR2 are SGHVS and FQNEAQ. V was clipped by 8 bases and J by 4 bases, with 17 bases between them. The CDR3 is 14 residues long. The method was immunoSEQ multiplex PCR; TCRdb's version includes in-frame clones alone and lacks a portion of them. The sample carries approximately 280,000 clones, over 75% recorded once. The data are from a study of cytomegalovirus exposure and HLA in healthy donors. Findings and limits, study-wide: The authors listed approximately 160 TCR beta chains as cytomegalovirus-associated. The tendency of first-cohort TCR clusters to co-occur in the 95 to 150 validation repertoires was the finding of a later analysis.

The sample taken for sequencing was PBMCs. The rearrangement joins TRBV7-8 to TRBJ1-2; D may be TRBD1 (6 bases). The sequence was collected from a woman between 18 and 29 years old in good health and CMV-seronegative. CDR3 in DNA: TGTGCCAGCGGACTTCTGGACAGCCCCTATGGCTACACCTTC. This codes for CASGLLDSPYGYTF.